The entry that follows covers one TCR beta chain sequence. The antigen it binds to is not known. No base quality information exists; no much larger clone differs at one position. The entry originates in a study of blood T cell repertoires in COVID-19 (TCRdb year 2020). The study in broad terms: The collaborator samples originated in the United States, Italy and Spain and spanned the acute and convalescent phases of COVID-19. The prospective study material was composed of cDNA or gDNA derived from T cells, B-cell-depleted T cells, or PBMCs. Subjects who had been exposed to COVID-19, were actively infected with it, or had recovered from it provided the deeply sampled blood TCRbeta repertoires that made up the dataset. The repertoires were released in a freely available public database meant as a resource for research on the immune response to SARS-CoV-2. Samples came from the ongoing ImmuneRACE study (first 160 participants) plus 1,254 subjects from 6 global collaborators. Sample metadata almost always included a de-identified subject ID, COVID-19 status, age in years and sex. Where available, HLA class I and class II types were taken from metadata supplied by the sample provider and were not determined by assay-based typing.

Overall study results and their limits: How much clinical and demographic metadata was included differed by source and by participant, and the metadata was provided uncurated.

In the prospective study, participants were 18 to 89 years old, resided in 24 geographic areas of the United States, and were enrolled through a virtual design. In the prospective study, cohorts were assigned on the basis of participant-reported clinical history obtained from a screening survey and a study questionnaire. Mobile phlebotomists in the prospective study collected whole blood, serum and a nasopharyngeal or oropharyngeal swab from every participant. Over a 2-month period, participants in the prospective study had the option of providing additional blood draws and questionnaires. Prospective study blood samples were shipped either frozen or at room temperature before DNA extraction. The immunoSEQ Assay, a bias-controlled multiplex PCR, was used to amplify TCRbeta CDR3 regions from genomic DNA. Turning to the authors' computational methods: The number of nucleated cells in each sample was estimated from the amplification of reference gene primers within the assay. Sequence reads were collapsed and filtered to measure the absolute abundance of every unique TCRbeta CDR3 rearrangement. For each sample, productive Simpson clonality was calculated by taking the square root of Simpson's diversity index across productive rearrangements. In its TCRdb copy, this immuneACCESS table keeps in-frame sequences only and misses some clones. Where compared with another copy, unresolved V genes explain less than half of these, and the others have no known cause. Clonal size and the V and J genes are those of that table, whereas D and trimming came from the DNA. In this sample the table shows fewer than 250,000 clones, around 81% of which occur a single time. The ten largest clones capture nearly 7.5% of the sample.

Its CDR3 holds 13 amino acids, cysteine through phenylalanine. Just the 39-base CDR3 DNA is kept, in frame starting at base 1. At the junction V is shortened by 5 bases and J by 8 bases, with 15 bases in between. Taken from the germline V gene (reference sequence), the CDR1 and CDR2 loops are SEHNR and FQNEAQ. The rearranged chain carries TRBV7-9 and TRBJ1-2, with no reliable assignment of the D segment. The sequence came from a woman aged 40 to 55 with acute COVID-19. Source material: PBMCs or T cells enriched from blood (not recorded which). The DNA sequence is TGTGCCAGCAGCCCAGCAGGCAGCCTGGGCTACACCTTC. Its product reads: CASSPAGSLGYTF.